A selection of T cell receptor beta chains follows, all from one sample in a study of T cells after yellow fever vaccination. TCRdb re-called the 5' RACE reads through MiXCR, storing one row per CDR3 protein. The repertoire holds approximately 85,000 distinct CDR3 sequences, about 14% seen once, with about 22% in the top ten. Source: CD8+ T cells not binding an NS4B(214-222) dextramer, sorted from PBMCs, taken 20 to 25 days after the first yellow fever vaccination. The source is a man aged 18 to 35 who received the YFV17D yellow fever vaccine. Both conserved end residues are part of each CDR3. A D gene is named only where the DNA matches it firmly. The size field is filled for only some rows; it gives once, few, many or a size class.

V: TRBV7-9; size: few; D: TRBD2; J: TRBJ2-3; DNA: TGTGCCAGCAGCATCAGCTCTAGCGGGGGAATCACAGATACGCAGTATTTT; CDR3: CASSISSSGGITDTQYF
V: TRBV2; size: .; D: TRBD1; J: TRBJ2-7; DNA: TGTGCCAGCAGTGACGGGACAGTCCCCAACGAGCAGTACTTC; CDR3: CASSDGTVPNEQYF
V: TRBV5-6; size: .; D: .; J: TRBJ1-3; DNA: TGTGCCAGCAGCCAAATAGTGCTTGGAAACACCATATATTTT; CDR3: CASSQIVLGNTIYF
V: TRBV20-1; size: .; D: TRBD1; J: TRBJ2-3; DNA: TGCAGTGCTAGCCCCGGGACAGGGGGTGATACGCAGTATTTT; CDR3: CSASPGTGGDTQYF
V: TRBV7-2; size: .; D: TRBD1; J: TRBJ2-1; DNA: TGTGCCAGCAGCTTACTTCCCGGACAGGGGGCTAATGAGCAGTTCTTC; CDR3: CASSLLPGQGANEQFF
V: TRBV27; size: .; D: .; J: TRBJ1-2; DNA: TGTGCCAGCAGTTTAAAAGGGGGGCGGAGCTATGGCTACACCTTC; CDR3: CASSLKGGRSYGYTF
V: TRBV20-1; size: .; D: .; J: TRBJ2-5; DNA: TGCAGTGCTAGAGGGACAGCAAAACAAGAGACCCAGTACTTC; CDR3: CSARGTAKQETQYF
V: TRBV12-3/TRBV12-4; size: .; D: TRBD2; J: TRBJ2-1; DNA: TGTGCCAGCAGTTTCAATTGGGGGGGGGACTCGGCGGGCCATGAGCAGTTCTTC; CDR3: CASSFNWGGDSAGHEQFF
V: TRBV4-1; size: few; D: .; J: TRBJ1-4; DNA: TGCGCCAGCAGCCAAGGCCGGGGAGGGGTTAATGAAAAACTGTTTTTT; CDR3: CASSQGRGGVNEKLFF
V: TRBV20-1; size: .; D: .; J: TRBJ1-6; DNA: TGCAGTGCCCTCGACATGGCCCTCGGCCTCTCCTATAATTCACCCCTCCACTTT; CDR3: CSALDMALGLSYNSPLHF
V: TRBV6-2/TRBV6-3; size: .; D: .; J: TRBJ1-1; DNA: TGTGCCAGCAGTTACCCCAACCAACCTAACGAAGCTTTCTTT; CDR3: CASSYPNQPNEAFF
V: TRBV10-3; size: .; D: TRBD2; J: TRBJ2-5; DNA: TGTGCCATCAGGGGAGGGGATGCAGAGACCCAGTACTTC; CDR3: CAIRGGDAETQYF
V: TRBV29-1; size: .; D: .; J: TRBJ2-3; DNA: TGCAGCGTTGGTTCCCTGGGACTCAACACAGATACGCAGTATTTT; CDR3: CSVGSLGLNTDTQYF
V: TRBV5-4; size: few; D: TRBD1; J: TRBJ2-3; DNA: TGTGCCAGCAGCACCTGGGACAGGGGGGCAGATACGCAGTATTTT; CDR3: CASSTWDRGADTQYF
V: TRBV12-3/TRBV12-4; size: many; D: .; J: TRBJ2-5; DNA: TGTGCCAGCAGTTTACCCAGGGCAGGTCCACAAGAGACCCAGTACTTC; CDR3: CASSLPRAGPQETQYF
V: TRBV12-3/TRBV12-4; size: many; D: TRBD2; J: TRBJ2-2; DNA: TGTGCCAACAATGGGGGGGGCACCGGGGAGCTGTTTTTT; CDR3: CANNGGGTGELFF
V: TRBV7-9; size: few; D: .; J: TRBJ1-1; DNA: TGTGCCAGCAGCTTAGAGGCCATCAGGACGGGGGGCGAAGCTTTCTTT; CDR3: CASSLEAIRTGGEAFF
V: TRBV29-1; size: few; D: .; J: TRBJ1-2; DNA: TGCAGCGTTGAAGATAGAGCAGCCAGCGCCTATGGCTACACCTTC; CDR3: CSVEDRAASAYGYTF
V: TRBV5-4; size: few; D: TRBD1; J: TRBJ2-7; DNA: TGTGCCAGCAGCTTGGGCCAGGGGGATTACGAGCAGTACTTC; CDR3: CASSLGQGDYEQYF
V: TRBV27; size: .; D: .; J: TRBJ2-1; DNA: TGTGCCAGCAGTTCAGCCCCTGGGGGTGGCAATGAGCAGTTCTTC; CDR3: CASSSAPGGGNEQFF
V: TRBV12-3/TRBV12-4; size: .; D: .; J: TRBJ1-1; DNA: TGTGCCAGCAGCACAGGTAGGGGCGGCACTGAAGCTTTCTTT; CDR3: CASSTGRGGTEAFF
V: TRBV24-1; size: few; D: .; J: TRBJ1-1; DNA: TGTGCCACCAGTGCAAGGGGGAACACTGAAGCTTTCTTT; CDR3: CATSARGNTEAFF
V: TRBV4-3; size: .; D: TRBD1; J: TRBJ1-6; DNA: TGCGCCAGCAGCCAAGAAAGGACAGGGATTTCAAGTAATTCACCCCTCCACTTT; CDR3: CASSQERTGISSNSPLHF
V: TRBV5-1; size: few; D: TRBD1; J: TRBJ2-7; DNA: TGCGCCAGCAGCTTGGGCCAGGGGGCTCCCGCCTACGAGCAGTACTTC; CDR3: CASSLGQGAPAYEQYF
V: TRBV7-3; size: .; D: TRBD2; J: TRBJ2-5; DNA: TGTGCCAGCAGCTTGGGACTAGCGGGGGAAGAGACCCAGTACTTC; CDR3: CASSLGLAGEETQYF
V: TRBV29-1; size: .; D: TRBD1; J: TRBJ2-2; DNA: TGCGCCGCGACAGGGGCCACCGGGGAGCTGTTTTTT; CDR3: CAATGATGELFF
V: TRBV9; size: few; D: TRBD2; J: TRBJ2-3; DNA: TGTGCCAGCAATAGCGGGGGGGATGCAGATACGCAGTATTTT; CDR3: CASNSGGDADTQYF
V: TRBV15; size: .; D: .; J: TRBJ2-1; DNA: TGTGCCACCAGCCCATACCGAATGGACAATGAGCAGTTCTTC; CDR3: CATSPYRMDNEQFF
V: TRBV4-1; size: .; D: TRBD1; J: TRBJ2-5; DNA: TGCGCCAGCAGCCAACCCGGGACAGAAGAGACCCAGTACTTC; CDR3: CASSQPGTEETQYF
V: TRBV6-5; size: .; D: TRBD2; J: TRBJ2-7; DNA: TGTGCCAGCAGTTACTCGGGACTAGCGGGGTATGAGCAGTACTTC; CDR3: CASSYSGLAGYEQYF
V: TRBV4-1; size: many; D: TRBD2; J: TRBJ2-5; DNA: TGCGCCAGCAGCCAAGTTCCAGCGGGGGGGAAAGAGACCCAGTACTTC; CDR3: CASSQVPAGGKETQYF
V: TRBV7-3; size: .; D: TRBD1; J: TRBJ2-2; DNA: TGTGCCAGCAGCTTAAACGGACAGGAACACACCGGGGAGCTGTTTTTT; CDR3: CASSLNGQEHTGELFF
V: TRBV4-1; size: few; D: TRBD1; J: TRBJ2-1; DNA: TGCGCCAGCAGCCGCCTTCCGGGGACAGGGGAGGATGAGCAGTTCTTC; CDR3: CASSRLPGTGEDEQFF
V: TRBV4-1; size: many; D: .; J: TRBJ1-1; DNA: TGCGCCAGCAGCCAAAGGGAGATGAACACTGAAGCTTTCTTT; CDR3: CASSQREMNTEAFF
V: TRBV6-2/TRBV6-3; size: many; D: .; J: TRBJ2-7; DNA: TGTGCCAGCAGCCGCCCGCTATCCAGGGGCGGCGAGCAGTACTTC; CDR3: CASSRPLSRGGEQYF
V: TRBV7-9; size: few; D: .; J: TRBJ1-2; DNA: TGTGCCAGCAGCTTAGACAGACAGGCCTGGAGCTACTATGGCTACACCTTC; CDR3: CASSLDRQAWSYYGYTF
V: TRBV6-5; size: .; D: .; J: TRBJ1-6; DNA: TGTGCCAGCAGTTACAGGGCTCCCTTAAATAATTCACCCCTCCACTTT; CDR3: CASSYRAPLNNSPLHF
V: TRBV5-1; size: .; D: .; J: TRBJ2-2; DNA: TGCGCCAGCAGCTTGGTACGGGGATGGACTAAACCTTATCTCACCGGGGAGCTGTTTTTT; CDR3: CASSLVRGWTKPYLTGELFF
V: TRBV7-2; size: many; D: .; J: TRBJ1-1; DNA: TGTGCCAGCAGCTTAGGGGCGAACACTGAAGCTTTCTTT; CDR3: CASSLGANTEAFF
V: TRBV11-3; size: few; D: .; J: TRBJ1-1; DNA: TGTGCCAGCAGCTTAGCCGGGCTCGGGACTGAAGCTTTCTTT; CDR3: CASSLAGLGTEAFF
V: TRBV29-1; size: few; D: TRBD1; J: TRBJ2-2; DNA: TGCAGCGCCCTTCTACCGGGACAGTCAGACGAGGGGGAGCTGTTTTTT; CDR3: CSALLPGQSDEGELFF
V: TRBV11-1; size: .; D: .; J: TRBJ2-1; DNA: TGTGCCAGCAGCCCGCAGGGGGGGGGCTACAATGAGCAGTTCTTC; CDR3: CASSPQGGGYNEQFF
V: TRBV4-1; size: few; D: .; J: TRBJ2-2; DNA: TGCGCCAGCAGCCATAGGCGCGAGAGCGGAACCGGGGAGCTGTTTTTT; CDR3: CASSHRRESGTGELFF
V: TRBV5-1; size: few; D: TRBD1; J: TRBJ2-7; DNA: TGCGCCAGCAGCTTGGATGGGACAGGGGGCTACGAGCAGTACTTC; CDR3: CASSLDGTGGYEQYF
V: TRBV3-1; size: few; D: .; J: TRBJ2-2; DNA: TGTGCCAGCAGCCAAGCGGTGACCGGGGAGCTGTTTTTT; CDR3: CASSQAVTGELFF
V: TRBV11-2; size: .; D: TRBD2; J: TRBJ2-1; DNA: TGTGCCAGCACCGAAGGGCGGGGGGGCCCAAATGAGCAGTTCTTC; CDR3: CASTEGRGGPNEQFF
V: TRBV5-6; size: few; D: .; J: TRBJ2-3; DNA: TGTGCCAGCAGCTTGGCCCTATCCGCAGATACGCAGTATTTT; CDR3: CASSLALSADTQYF
V: TRBV7-9; size: .; D: .; J: TRBJ1-5; DNA: TGTGCCAGCAGTCCTGGGGGAAGGCAGCCCCAGCATTTT; CDR3: CASSPGGRQPQHF
V: TRBV12-3/TRBV12-4; size: few; D: .; J: TRBJ2-7; DNA: TGTGCCAGCAGTCCTCGGGCAGGCGAGTCCTACGAGCAGTACTTC; CDR3: CASSPRAGESYEQYF
V: TRBV20-1; size: .; D: .; J: TRBJ1-6; DNA: TGCAGTGCTAGAACAACCCGCTCCTATAATTCACCCCTCCACTTT; CDR3: CSARTTRSYNSPLHF
V: TRBV7-3; size: few; D: .; J: TRBJ1-1; DNA: TGTGCCAGCAGCTTAACCGGGGACACTGAAGCTTTCTTT; CDR3: CASSLTGDTEAFF
V: TRBV13; size: .; D: .; J: TRBJ1-1; DNA: TGTGCCAGCACCGGCGGGTGGGGGGGCACTGAAGCTTTCTTT; CDR3: CASTGGWGGTEAFF
V: TRBV5-4; size: once; D: TRBD2; J: TRBJ2-1; DNA: TGTGCCAGCAGCTTTGTGGACGGGGGGTCCTACAATGAGCAGTTCTTC; CDR3: CASSFVDGGSYNEQFF
V: TRBV15; size: .; D: .; J: TRBJ2-3; DNA: TGTGCCACCAGCAGGGGTCCAGGCACAGATACGCAGTATTTT; CDR3: CATSRGPGTDTQYF